One and the same sample provided the 26 T cell receptor beta chains below, sequenced in a study of T cell responses to AZD1222 COVID-19 vaccine. The method was immunoSEQ multiplex PCR; TCRdb's version includes in-frame clones alone and lacks a portion of them. The sample includes fewer than 200,000 clones, around 94% of them seen just once. The specimen comprised peripheral blood, sampled on day 0 of AZD1222 vaccination. The receptors derive from an adult in good health.

The chain carries TRBV6-6 and TRBJ2-7; 9 bases fit TRBD1. V trimming: 2 bases; J trimming: 5 bases; junction bases outside the gene matches: 7. Germline lookup yields CDR1 MNHNY and CDR2 SVGAGI (reference sequence). The CDR3 has 15 residues. Here the CDR3 reads CASSYEGQGHHEQYV. The CDR3 DNA sequence: TGTGCCAGCAGTTACGAGGGACAGGGCCATCACGAGCAGTACGTC.

Note on this clone: One end of the junction varies from germline; a read error may be responsible. The V call is TRBV12-3 or TRBV12-4, the J call TRBJ1-1; D is unresolved. CDR3 length equals 9 residues. The CDR3 nucleotides are TGCTATGGAGACACTGAAGCTTTCTTT. Its translation: CYGDTEAFF.

The V gene is TRBV5-1, the J gene TRBJ1-1; 7 bases align to TRBD1. The trim removed 3 bases at V and 1 base at J, leaving 3 bases unmatched. The germline V gene encodes CDR1 SGHRS and CDR2 YFSETQ. The CDR3 has 14 amino acids. This CDR3 reads CASSYRGWNTEAFF. The CDR3, as DNA: TGCGCCAGCAGCTACAGGGGTTGGAACACTGAAGCTTTCTTT.

This clone has just one count. This chain uses TRBV6-2 or TRBV6-3 with TRBJ1-5; 7 bases align to TRBD1. Trimming took 6 bases from V and 0 from J; bases not matched to a gene: 17. CDR3 length: 19 residues. Germline loops: CDR1 MNHEY, CDR2 SVGEGT. The CDR3 protein is CASSLPPGRGGYSNQPQHF. For the CDR3, the DNA is TGTGCCAGCAGCCTCCCCCCCGGCAGGGGGGGTTATAGCAATCAGCCCCAGCATTTT.

The rearrangement joins TRBV7-9 to TRBJ1-1, with TRBD1 identical over 9 bases. Germline V gene lookup returns CDR1 SEHNR and CDR2 FQNEAQ (reference sequence). CDR3 length: 15 residues. Trimming took 5 bases from V and 3 from J; bases not matched to a gene: 7. CDR3 bases: TGTGCCAGCAGCCAGGGACAGGGACGGTACACTGAAGCTTTCTTT. This encodes CASSQGQGRYTEAFF.

This clone was seen only a few times. V and J are TRBV25-1 and TRBJ1-1, with TRBD1 as a possible D gene (5 bases). Germline V gene lookup returns CDR1 MGHDK and CDR2 SYGVNS. The V and J ends lost 6 bases and 7 bases respectively, with 15 bases between them. The CDR3 spans 13 residues. CDR3 in amino acids: CASSRGEVGEAFF. CDR3 DNA: TGTGCCAGCAGCCGAGGGGAGGTTGGTGAAGCTTTCTTT. The full variable domain, in which reference TRBV25-1 and TRBJ1-1 provide the parts outside the CDR3, is EADIYQTPRYLVIGTGKKITLECSQTMGHDKMYWYQQDPGMELHLIHYSYGVNSTEKGDLSSESTVSRIRTEHFPLTLESARPSHTSQYLCASSRGEVGEAFFGQGTRLTVV.

This clone showed up just once. This rearrangement joins TRBV27 to TRBJ1-6; D remains ambiguous. Trimming left V 0 bases short and J 6 bases short, with 9 bases between. The CDR3 is made up of 15 amino acids. Germline CDR1 MNHEY, CDR2 SMNVEV (reference sequence). The CDR3 coding sequence is TGTGCCAGCAGTTTATCTGGACGGGGTAATTCACCCCTCCACTTT. Its protein is CASSLSGRGNSPLHF.

This chain links TRBV28 with TRBJ2-7; D gene uncertain. V lost 4 bases and J 4 bases, leaving 14 bases between the germline ends. CDR3 length: 14 residues. CDR1 and CDR2 (germline): MDHEN, SYDVKM. Written as DNA, the CDR3 is TGTGCCAGCAGTTCCTCACTCAGTATTTACGAGCAGTACGTC. This codes for CASSSSLSIYEQYV.

The chain recombines TRBV19 with TRBJ1-1, with TRBD1 as a possible D gene (6 bases). The CDR3 is 15 amino acids. V was cut by 3 bases and J by 5 bases, with 16 bases left in between. Germline assignment: CDR1 LNHDA and CDR2 SQIVND (reference sequence). This chain's CDR3 is CASSIVGGLGTEAFF. CDR3 bases: TGTGCCAGTAGTATTGTAGGGGGTTTAGGGACTGAAGCTTTCTTT.

This clone was detected once. V usage is TRBV6-2 or TRBV6-3 and J usage is TRBJ1-1, with TRBD1 as a possible D gene (5 bases). Trimming left V 4 bases short and J 9 bases short, with 15 bases between. CDR1 and CDR2 from the germline V gene are MNHEY and SVGEGT. The CDR3 is 13 amino acids. The DNA for the CDR3 is TGTGCCAGCAGTTCCTCCAGGGACGGGAAAGCTTTCTTT. Amino acid sequence: CASSSSRDGKAFF.

The chain links TRBV27 to TRBJ1-5, with unresolved D. Trimming pared 2 bases from V and 0 bases from J, leaving 8 bases between. The CDR3 covers 15 residues. The germline V gene has CDR1 MNHEY and CDR2 SMNVEV (reference sequence). The CDR3 is CASSLGVGSNQPQHF. DNA of the CDR3: TGTGCCAGCAGTTTAGGGGTGGGTAGCAATCAGCCCCAGCATTTT.

The chain links TRBV6-5 to TRBJ1-2; 7 bases align to TRBD1. The CDR3 is 15 amino acids. V lost 5 bases to trimming and J lost 4 bases; unmatched junction nucleotides: 10. Germline values: CDR1 MNHEY, CDR2 SVGAGI. The CDR3 loop reads CASSPDRVGGYGYTF. The CDR3 DNA sequence: TGTGCCAGCAGTCCCGACAGGGTGGGAGGCTATGGCTACACCTTC.

This chain links TRBV6-5 with TRBJ1-2, with no clear D. Trimming shortened V by 0 bases and J by 4 bases, and 12 bases separated the two germline ends. From germline, CDR1 is MNHEY and CDR2 SVGAGI. The CDR3 consists of 15 residues. Here the CDR3 reads CASSYSRMSIYGYTF. For the CDR3, the DNA is TGTGCCAGCAGTTACTCGAGAATGTCAATCTATGGCTACACCTTC.

This rearrangement joins TRBV14 to TRBJ2-1, with D tentatively TRBD1 or TRBD2 (5 bases each). The CDR3 extends over 13 amino acids. Trimming stripped 4 bases from V and 13 bases from J, with 17 bases between. CDR1 SGHDN and CDR2 FVKESK come from the germline V gene. The CDR3 sequence is CASSLISGTAQFF. The CDR3 nucleotides are TGTGCCAGCAGCCTAATTTCCGGGACGGCACAGTTCTTC.

V gene TRBV10-3 combines with J gene TRBJ2-7; 9 nucleotides align to TRBD2. Germline V gene lookup returns CDR1 ENHRY and CDR2 SYGVKD. The CDR3 has 14 residues. V lost 0 bases to trimming and J lost 4 bases; unmatched junction nucleotides: 1. The CDR3 coding sequence is TGTGCCATCAGTGAGTCGACTAGCGGATACGAGCAGTACTTC. The encoded protein is CAISESTSGYEQYF.

This sequence joins TRBV6-1 and TRBJ2-3; 8 nucleotides align to TRBD1. Trimming cost V 3 bases and J 1 base; bases outside gene matches: 3. Germline V gene lookup returns CDR1 MNHNS and CDR2 SASEGT. This CDR3 is 15 amino acids long. The CDR3 coding sequence is TGTGCCAGCAGTGATCCGGGACAGGGCACAGATACGCAGTATTTT. It codes for CASSDPGQGTDTQYF.

The rearrangement links TRBV7-3 to TRBJ1-1; TRBD1 matches 9 bases. Germline values: CDR1 SGHTA, CDR2 FQGTGA. This CDR3 spans 17 amino acids. Unmatched junction bases numbered 11, after V lost 6 bases and J lost 0 bases. The CDR3 loop reads CASRVPGQGKMNTEAFF. The CDR3 DNA is TGTGCCAGCAGGGTACCCGGACAGGGGAAAATGAACACTGAAGCTTTCTTT. Complete variable domain (other parts from reference TRBV7-3 and TRBJ1-1): GAGVSQTPSNKVTEKGKYVELRCDPISGHTALYWYRQSLGQGPEFLIYFQGTGAADDSGLPNDRFFAVRPEGSVSTLKIQRTERGDSAVYLCASRVPGQGKMNTEAFFGQGTRLTVV.

The chain employs TRBV27 and TRBJ2-7, with D maybe TRBD1 (6 bases). V gave up 5 bases and J gave up 3 bases, with 17 bases separating them. The CDR3 is made up of 15 amino acids. The V gene's germline CDR1 is MNHEY and CDR2 SMNVEV (reference sequence). The CDR3 loop is CASSPADSSSYEQYF. DNA for the CDR3: TGTGCCAGCAGTCCAGCGGACAGTTCGAGCTACGAGCAGTACTTC.

The chain carries TRBV27 and TRBJ1-2; no definite D call. CDR1 and CDR2 (germline): MNHEY, SMNVEV (reference sequence). There are 14 residues in the CDR3. Trimming left V 4 bases short and J 5 bases short, with 14 bases between. The CDR3 spells CASSSPTRPYGYTF. The CDR3 nucleotides read TGTGCCAGCAGTTCACCGACAAGGCCGTATGGCTACACCTTC.

This sequence joins TRBV11-2 and TRBJ2-3; no definite D call. V was clipped by 5 bases and J by 6 bases, with 9 bases between them. Per the germline V gene, CDR1 is SGHAT and CDR2 is FQNNGV. The CDR3 has 12 residues. The CDR3: CASSPDRDTQYF. CDR3 nucleotides: TGTGCCAGCAGCCCTGACCGGGATACGCAGTATTTT.

The rearrangement uses TRBV7-2 and TRBJ1-6; 12 bases map to TRBD1. Per germline, CDR1 SGHTA and CDR2 FQGNSA. Trimming removed 2 bases from V and 9 bases from J; junction bases left unmatched: 8. The CDR3 runs to 17 residues. The chain's CDR3 is CASSLLSGQGAGSPLHF. In DNA, the CDR3 is TGTGCCAGCAGCTTATTATCGGGACAGGGGGCCGGTTCACCCCTCCACTTT.

V gene TRBV30 combines with J gene TRBJ1-6, with a possible D match to TRBD1 (5 bases). V was cut by 7 bases and J by 5 bases, with 12 bases left in between. This CDR3 has 13 residues. Germline CDR1 reads GTSNPN; CDR2 reads SVGIG (reference sequence). CDR3 protein: CAFRDGNNSPLHF. In DNA form, the CDR3 reads TGTGCCTTCCGGGACGGCAATAATTCACCCCTCCACTTT. Looking up the rest from reference TRBV30 and TRBJ1-6 gives the full variable domain: SQTIHQWPATLVQPVGSPLSLECTVEGTSNPNLYWYRQAAGRGLQLLFYSVGIGQISSEVPQNLSASRPQDRQFILSSKKLLLSDSGFYLCAFRDGNNSPLHFGNGTRLTVT.

This clone was detected only once. CDR3 sequence: CASNGLPVAEQYV. DNA for the CDR3: TGTGCCAGCAACGGGCTACCCGTAGCCGAGCAGTACGTC. The chain is built from TRBV6-5 and TRBJ2-7; the D is unclear. Trimming left V 7 bases short and J 6 bases short, with 16 bases between. Germline V gives CDR1 MNHEY, CDR2 SVGAGI. This CDR3 has 13 residues.

Here the CDR3 DNA reads TGTGCCAGTAGTATCGGGCGCCGGACGAACACTGAAGCTTTCTTT. This sequence encodes CASSIGRRTNTEAFF. The chain has TRBV19 and TRBJ1-1; no clear D gene. With 3 bases removed from V and 1 base from J, the gap between germline ends came to 12 bases. The CDR3 has 15 amino acids. Looked up from germline, CDR1 is LNHDA and CDR2 is SQIVND (reference sequence).

For this clone: Relative to the germline gene, one junction end is altered; a read error may explain this. This chain links TRBV11-3 with TRBJ2-5; TRBD1 matches 10 bases. Looked up from germline, CDR1 is SGHNT and CDR2 is YENEEA. This CDR3 is 15 amino acids long. CDR3 in amino acids: CASSRGDRGQETQYF. DNA for the CDR3: TGTGCCAGCAGCAGGGGGGACAGGGGCCAAGAAACCCAGTACTTC.

This sequence joins TRBV19 and TRBJ1-1; 12 bases are shared with TRBD1. The CDR3 is 15 residues long. Germline-derived CDR1 and CDR2 are LNHDA and SQIVND (reference sequence). V was clipped by 4 bases and J by 3 bases; unmatched bases: 3. DNA for the CDR3: TGTGCCAGTAGTAGGGACAGGGGGCAGGACACTGAAGCTTTCTTT. This sequence encodes CASSRDRGQDTEAFF. Full variable domain (rest looked up from reference TRBV19 and TRBJ1-1): DGGITQSPKYLFRKEGQNVTLSCEQNLNHDAMYWYRQDPGQGLRLIYYSQIVNDFQKGDIAEGYSVSREKKESFPLTVTSAQKNPTAFYLCASSRDRGQDTEAFFGQGTRLTVV.